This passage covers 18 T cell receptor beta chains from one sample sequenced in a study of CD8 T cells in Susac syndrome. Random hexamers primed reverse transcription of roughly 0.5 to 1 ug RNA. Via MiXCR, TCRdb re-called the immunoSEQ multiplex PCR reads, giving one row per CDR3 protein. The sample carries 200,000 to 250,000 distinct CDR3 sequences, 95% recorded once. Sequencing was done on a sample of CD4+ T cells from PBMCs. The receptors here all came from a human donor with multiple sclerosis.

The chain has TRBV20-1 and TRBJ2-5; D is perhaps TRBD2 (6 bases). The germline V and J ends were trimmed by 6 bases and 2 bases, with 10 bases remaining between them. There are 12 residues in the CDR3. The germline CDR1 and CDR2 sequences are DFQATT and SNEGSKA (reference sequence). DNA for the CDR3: TGCAGTGCGGGACTGGGACAAGAGACCCAGTACTTC. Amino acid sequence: CSAGLGQETQYF.

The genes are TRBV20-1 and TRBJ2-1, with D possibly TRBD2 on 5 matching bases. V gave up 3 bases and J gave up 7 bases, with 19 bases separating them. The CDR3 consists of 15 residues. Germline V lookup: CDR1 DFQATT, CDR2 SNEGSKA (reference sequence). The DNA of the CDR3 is TGCAGTGCTAGCGATGGAGGAGGTCGAATGAATGAGCAGTTCTTC. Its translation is CSASDGGGRMNEQFF.

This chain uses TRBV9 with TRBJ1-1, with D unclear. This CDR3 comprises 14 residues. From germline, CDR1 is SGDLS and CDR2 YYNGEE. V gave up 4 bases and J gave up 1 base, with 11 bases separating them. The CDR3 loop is CASSPRAGNTEAFF. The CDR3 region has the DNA TGTGCCAGCAGCCCCCGGGCAGGGAACACTGAAGCTTTCTTT. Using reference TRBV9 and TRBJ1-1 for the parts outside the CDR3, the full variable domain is DSGVTQTPKHLITATGQRVTLRCSPRSGDLSVYWYQQSLDQGLQFLIQYYNGEERAKGNILERFSAQQFPDLHSELNLSSLELGDSALYFCASSPRAGNTEAFFGQGTRLTVV.

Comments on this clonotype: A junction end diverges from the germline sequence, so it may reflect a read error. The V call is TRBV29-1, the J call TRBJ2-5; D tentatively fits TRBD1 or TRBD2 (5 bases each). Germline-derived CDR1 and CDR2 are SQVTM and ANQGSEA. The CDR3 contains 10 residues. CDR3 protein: CSVDYRDPIF. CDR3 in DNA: TGCAGCGTCGACTACCGGGACCCTATTTTC.

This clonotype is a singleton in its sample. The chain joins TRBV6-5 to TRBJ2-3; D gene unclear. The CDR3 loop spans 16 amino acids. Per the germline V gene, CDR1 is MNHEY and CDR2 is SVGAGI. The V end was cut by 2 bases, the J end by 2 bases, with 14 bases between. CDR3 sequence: CASSYRAPPITDTQYF. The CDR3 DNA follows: TGTGCCAGCAGTTACAGGGCCCCCCCGATCACAGATACGCAGTATTTT.

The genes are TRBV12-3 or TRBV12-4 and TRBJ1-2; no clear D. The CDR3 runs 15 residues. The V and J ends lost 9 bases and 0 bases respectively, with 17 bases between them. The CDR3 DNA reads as TGTGCCAGTAGGTCGTACCAACAAGCTAACTATGGCTACACCTTC. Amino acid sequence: CASRSYQQANYGYTF.

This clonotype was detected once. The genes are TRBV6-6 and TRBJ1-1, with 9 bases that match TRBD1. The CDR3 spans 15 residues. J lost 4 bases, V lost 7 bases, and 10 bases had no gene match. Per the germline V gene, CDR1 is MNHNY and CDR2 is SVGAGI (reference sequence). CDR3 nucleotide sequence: TGTGCCAGCACTCAACCGGGACAGGGATCCACTGAAGCTTTCTTT. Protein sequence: CASTQPGQGSTEAFF.

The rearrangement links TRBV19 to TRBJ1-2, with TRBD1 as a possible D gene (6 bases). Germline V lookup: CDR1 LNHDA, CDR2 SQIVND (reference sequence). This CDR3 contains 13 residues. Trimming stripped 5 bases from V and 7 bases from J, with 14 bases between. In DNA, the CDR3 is TGTGCCAGTAGTCCCCTGGGACAACTTGGCTACACCTTC. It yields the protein CASSPLGQLGYTF. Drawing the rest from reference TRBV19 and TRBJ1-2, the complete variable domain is DGGITQSPKYLFRKEGQNVTLSCEQNLNHDAMYWYRQDPGQGLRLIYYSQIVNDFQKGDIAEGYSVSREKKESFPLTVTSAQKNPTAFYLCASSPLGQLGYTFGSGTRLTVV.

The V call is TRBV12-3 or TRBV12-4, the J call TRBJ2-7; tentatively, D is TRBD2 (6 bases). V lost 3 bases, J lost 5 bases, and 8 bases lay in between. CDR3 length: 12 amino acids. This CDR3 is CASSLRGDEQYF. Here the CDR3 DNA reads TGTGCCAGCAGTTTGCGCGGGGACGAGCAGTACTTC.

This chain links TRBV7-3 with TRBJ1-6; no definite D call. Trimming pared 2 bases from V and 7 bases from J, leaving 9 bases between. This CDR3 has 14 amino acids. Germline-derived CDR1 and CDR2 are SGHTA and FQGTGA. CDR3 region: CASSLRGLNSPLHF. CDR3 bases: TGTGCCAGCAGCTTACGAGGGCTAAATTCACCCCTCCACTTT. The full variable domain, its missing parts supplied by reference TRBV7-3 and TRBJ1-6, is GAGVSQTPSNKVTEKGKYVELRCDPISGHTALYWYRQSLGQGPEFLIYFQGTGAADDSGLPNDRFFAVRPEGSVSTLKIQRTERGDSAVYLCASSLRGLNSPLHFGNGTRLTVT.

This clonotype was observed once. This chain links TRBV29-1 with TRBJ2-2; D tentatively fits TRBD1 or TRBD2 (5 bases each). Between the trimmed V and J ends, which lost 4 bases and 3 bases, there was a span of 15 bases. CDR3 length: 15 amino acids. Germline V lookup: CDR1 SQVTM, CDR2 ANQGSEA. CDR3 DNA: TGCAGCGTTGGGCATTCGGGACCGCACACCGGGGAGCTGTTTTTT. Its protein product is CSVGHSGPHTGELFF.

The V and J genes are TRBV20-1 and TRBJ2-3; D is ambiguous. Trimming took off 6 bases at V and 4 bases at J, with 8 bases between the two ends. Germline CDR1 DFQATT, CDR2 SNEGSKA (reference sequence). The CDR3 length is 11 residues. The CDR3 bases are TGCAGTGCGGCAGCATCAGATACGCAGTATTTT. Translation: CSAAASDTQYF.

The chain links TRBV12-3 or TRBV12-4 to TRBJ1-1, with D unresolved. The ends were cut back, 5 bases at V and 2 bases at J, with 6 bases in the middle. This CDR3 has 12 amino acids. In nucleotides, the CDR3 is TGTGCCAGCAGTCCATTTAACACTGAAGCTTTCTTT. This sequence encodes CASSPFNTEAFF.

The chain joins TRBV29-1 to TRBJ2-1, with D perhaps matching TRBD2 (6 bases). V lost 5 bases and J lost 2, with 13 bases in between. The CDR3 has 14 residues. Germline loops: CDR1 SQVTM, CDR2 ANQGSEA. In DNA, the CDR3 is TGCAGCGTTATTTTCACGGGAGCCTACAATGAGCAGTTCTTC. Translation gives CSVIFTGAYNEQFF.

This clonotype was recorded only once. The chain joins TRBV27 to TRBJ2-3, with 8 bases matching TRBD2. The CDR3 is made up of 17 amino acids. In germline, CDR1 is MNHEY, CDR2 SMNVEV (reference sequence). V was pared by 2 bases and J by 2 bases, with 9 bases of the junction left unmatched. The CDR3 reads CASSLVTGTSITDTQYF. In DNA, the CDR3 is TGTGCCAGCAGTTTAGTAACCGGGACTAGTATCACAGATACGCAGTATTTT.

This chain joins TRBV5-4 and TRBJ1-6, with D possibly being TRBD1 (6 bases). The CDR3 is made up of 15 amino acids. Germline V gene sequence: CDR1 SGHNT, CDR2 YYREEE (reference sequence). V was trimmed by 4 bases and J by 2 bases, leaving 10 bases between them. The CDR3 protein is CASSPRDTYNSPLHF. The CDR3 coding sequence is TGTGCCAGCAGCCCGCGGGACACCTATAATTCACCCCTCCACTTT. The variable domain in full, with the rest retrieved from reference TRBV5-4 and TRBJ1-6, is ETGVTQSPTHLIKTRGQQVTLRCSSQSGHNTVSWYQQALGQGPQFIFQYYREEENGRGNFPPRFSGLQFPNYSSELNVNALELDDSALYLCASSPRDTYNSPLHFGNGTRLTVT.

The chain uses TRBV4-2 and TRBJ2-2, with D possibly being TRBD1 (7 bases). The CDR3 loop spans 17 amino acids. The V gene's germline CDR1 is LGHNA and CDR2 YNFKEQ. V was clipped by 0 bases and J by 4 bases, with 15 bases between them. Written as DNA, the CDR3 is TGTGCCAGCAGCCAAGATCACGGAGGGGGCGGCACCGGGGAGCTGTTTTTT. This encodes CASSQDHGGGGTGELFF.

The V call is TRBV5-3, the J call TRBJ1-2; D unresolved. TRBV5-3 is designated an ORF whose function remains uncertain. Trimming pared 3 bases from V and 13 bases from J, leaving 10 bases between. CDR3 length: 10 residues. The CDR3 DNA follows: TGTGCCAGAAGCTGGACGTCGGGCACCTTC. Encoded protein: CARSWTSGTF.